The 6 T cell receptor beta chains listed next were all sequenced from one sample in a study of graft-versus-host responses after intestinal transplantation (dated by TCRdb to the early 2020s). These TCRs' antigens remain unknown. The sample's time point label, decoded: cells obtained before transplantation from donor or recipient. Library preparation employed the immunoSEQ multiplex PCR assay. Not all clones reach the TCRdb copy of this immuneACCESS table, which keeps in-frame sequences only. Checked studies attribute under half of the gap to unresolved V genes and leave the rest unexplained. A total of tens of thousands of clones appear in this sample, 85% to 95% of them only once. The top ten hold under 0.3% of the sample. Sequencing was performed on unstimulated CD8+ T cells sorted from spleen or lymph node cells, taken before transplant. The receptors shown here come from a human donor who was the organ donor for an intestinal transplant.

This clone was counted once. The genes are TRBV30 and TRBJ2-7; D is unclear. The CDR3 covers 13 residues. Trimming left V 0 bases short and J 2 bases short, with 8 bases between. Germline lookup yields CDR1 GTSNPN and CDR2 SVGIG (reference sequence). CDR3 nucleotide sequence: TGTGCCTGGAGTGTAACAGATCCCTACGAGCAGTACTTC. Its protein product is CAWSVTDPYEQYF.

This clone was seen just once. The rearrangement joins TRBV27 to TRBJ2-7, with 7 positions matching TRBD1. This CDR3 is built from 13 residues. CDR1 is MNHEY, CDR2 SMNVEV, per germline (reference sequence). Unmatched junction bases numbered 4, after V lost 5 bases and J lost 3 bases. The DNA of the CDR3 is TGTGCCAGCAGTCGACAGGGATACTACGAGCAGTACTTC. This translates into CASSRQGYYEQYF.

The rearrangement joins TRBV11-3 to TRBJ2-7, with D unresolved. V lost 8 bases and J lost 1, with 12 bases in between. The CDR3 is 13 residues long. From germline, CDR1 is SGHNT and CDR2 YENEEA. The CDR3 DNA reads as TGTGCCAGCTCTACGACGGATTCCTACGAGCAGTACTTC. Amino acid sequence: CASSTTDSYEQYF.

The chain links TRBV6-1 to TRBJ2-7, with a weak D call TRBD2 (5 bases). Trimming removed 10 bases from V and 2 bases from J, with 12 bases in between. Germline V gene sequence: CDR1 MNHNS, CDR2 SASEGT. This CDR3 comprises 12 residues. CDR3 loop: CAILGLTYEQYF. As DNA, the CDR3 is TGTGCCATCTTAGGACTCACCTACGAGCAGTACTTC.

As to this clone: Compared with germline, one end of the junction differs, possibly owing to a read error. The chain links TRBV7-7 to TRBJ2-7; D is tentatively TRBD1 or TRBD2 (6 bases each). This CDR3 comprises 14 residues. Germline-derived CDR1 and CDR2 are SSHAT and FNYEAQ (reference sequence). In nucleotides, the CDR3 is TGTGCTAGCAGCTTAGCGGCAGGGGACTACGAGCAGTACTTC. This sequence encodes CASSLAAGDYEQYF. Complete variable domain (other parts from reference TRBV7-7 and TRBJ2-7): GAGVSQSPRYKVTKRGQDVTLRCDPISSHATLYWYQQALGQGPEFLTYFNYEAQPDKSGLPSDRFSAERPEGSISTLTIQRTEQRDSAMYRCASSLAAGDYEQYFGPGTRLTVT.

The chain uses TRBV7-2 and TRBJ1-1; the match to TRBD1 covers 7 bases. With V trimmed by 5 bases and J by 3 bases, 18 bases remained unmatched. The length of the CDR3 is 18 residues. Germline CDR1 SGHTA, CDR2 FQGNSA. The CDR3 DNA sequence: TGTGCCAGCAGCCAAGACCTCCGGGACAGCATAATTCACACTGAAGCTTTCTTT. Translating it yields CASSQDLRDSIIHTEAFF.